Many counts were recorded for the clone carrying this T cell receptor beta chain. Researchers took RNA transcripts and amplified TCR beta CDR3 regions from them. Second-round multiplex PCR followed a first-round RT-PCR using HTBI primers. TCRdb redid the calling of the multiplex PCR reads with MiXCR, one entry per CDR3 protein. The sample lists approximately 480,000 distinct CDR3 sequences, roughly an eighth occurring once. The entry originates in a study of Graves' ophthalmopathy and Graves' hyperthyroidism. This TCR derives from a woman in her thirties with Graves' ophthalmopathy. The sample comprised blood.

In nucleotides, the CDR3 is TGTGCCAGCAATAAAGGACAGGGGAGCACTGAAGCTTTCTTT. This encodes CASNKGQGSTEAFF. J is TRBJ1-1 and V is TRBV6-1; 9 bases fit TRBD1. This CDR3 is 14 amino acids long. The V segment lost 7 bases and the J segment 4 bases; nucleotides outside the gene matches: 7. Looked up from germline, CDR1 is MNHNS and CDR2 is SASEGT.